The rows below give T cell receptor beta chains drawn from one sample of a study of T-cell memory formation after mild COVID-19. From the 5' RACE reads, TCRdb called clonotypes with MiXCR, one entry per CDR3 protein. Of 40,000 or so distinct CDR3 sequences in the sample, roughly 7% were seen once. The sequenced material came from PBMCs or a T cell subset sorted from them (not recorded which). All receptors come from an adult who had mild COVID-19 (a few samples of this study predate the infection). Cell type and time point are not known. The CDR3 runs from the conserved cysteine through the conserved F or W. D genes are given only for firm matches. Size values are once, few and many counts, or a class for expanded clones, and some rows have none.

CDR3: CASSPRWEPYNEQFF
DNA: TGTGCCAGCAGCCCGCGGTGGGAGCCCTACAATGAGCAGTTCTTC
J: TRBJ2-1
D: NA
V: TRBV14
size: many

CDR3: CASSVGLGREETQYF
DNA: TGTGCCAGCAGCGTTGGATTGGGAAGGGAAGAGACCCAGTACTTC
J: TRBJ2-5
D: NA
V: TRBV9
size: few

CDR3: CSVTIPETLSYEQYF
DNA: TGCAGCGTTACGATTCCGGAGACCCTTTCCTACGAGCAGTACTTC
J: TRBJ2-7
D: NA
V: TRBV29-1
size: NA

CDR3: CAWSLQVGNTIYF
DNA: TGTGCCTGGAGTCTTCAGGTTGGAAACACCATATATTTT
J: TRBJ1-3
D: NA
V: TRBV30
size: few

CDR3: CASGIYGYEQYF
DNA: TGTGCCAGCGGGATTTATGGCTACGAGCAGTACTTC
J: TRBJ2-7
D: NA
V: TRBV3-1
size: many

CDR3: CASSLYGVASGSHEQFF
DNA: TGTGCCAGCAGCTTATATGGGGTGGCTAGCGGGAGCCATGAGCAGTTCTTC
J: TRBJ2-1
D: TRBD2
V: TRBV7-6
size: many

CDR3: CASRPTGSRNQPQHF
DNA: TGTGCCAGTAGGCCTACAGGATCGCGCAATCAGCCCCAGCATTTT
J: TRBJ1-5
D: NA
V: TRBV19
size: NA

CDR3: CASSLGGGLNQPHHF
DNA: TGCGCCAGCAGCTTGGGGGGGGGTCTCAATCAGCCCCACCATTTT
J: TRBJ1-5
D: NA
V: TRBV5-1
size: few

CDR3: CASSSPGQGKETQYF
DNA: TGTGCCAGCAGCTCCCCGGGACAGGGAAAAGAGACCCAGTACTTC
J: TRBJ2-5
D: TRBD1
V: TRBV12-3/TRBV12-4
size: medium-sized

CDR3: CATSRTGTIGQPQHF
DNA: TGTGCCACCAGCAGGACAGGGACGATAGGTCAGCCCCAGCATTTT
J: TRBJ1-5
D: TRBD1
V: TRBV15
size: many

CDR3: CASSFGTQETQYF
DNA: TGCGCCAGCAGCTTTGGGACTCAAGAGACCCAGTACTTC
J: TRBJ2-5
D: NA
V: TRBV5-1
size: many

CDR3: CASSLSGWESPLHF
DNA: TGTGCCAGCAGTTTAAGTGGATGGGAGTCACCCCTCCACTTT
J: TRBJ1-6
D: NA
V: TRBV27
size: many

CDR3: CATSDLNGRASYNEQFF
DNA: TGTGCCACCAGTGATTTGAACGGGAGGGCCTCCTACAATGAGCAGTTCTTC
J: TRBJ2-1
D: TRBD2
V: TRBV24-1
size: many

CDR3: CASRGRGARGYTF
DNA: TGTGCCAGCAGAGGCAGAGGGGCGAGAGGCTACACCTTC
J: TRBJ1-2
D: NA
V: TRBV6-1
size: few

CDR3: CASTRGGTTDTQYF
DNA: TGCGCCAGCACGAGAGGGGGTACTACAGATACGCAGTATTTT
J: TRBJ2-3
D: NA
V: TRBV10-2
size: NA

CDR3: CASSYRLRSSYEQYF
DNA: TGTGCCAGCAGTTACCGACTGAGGAGCTCCTACGAGCAGTACTTC
J: TRBJ2-7
D: NA
V: TRBV6-2/TRBV6-3
size: NA

CDR3: CAWSVLGTSGVPDTQYF
DNA: TGTGCCTGGAGTGTACTTGGGACTAGCGGGGTCCCAGATACGCAGTATTTT
J: TRBJ2-3
D: TRBD2
V: TRBV30
size: few

CDR3: CATSDLLSTGLAKNIQYF
DNA: TGTGCCACCAGTGATTTGCTGAGTACAGGACTAGCCAAAAACATTCAGTACTTC
J: TRBJ2-4
D: NA
V: TRBV24-1
size: many

CDR3: CASSPLLLAGELNEQFF
DNA: TGTGCCAGCAGTCCCCTCCTACTAGCGGGGGAACTCAATGAGCAGTTCTTC
J: TRBJ2-1
D: TRBD2
V: TRBV12-3/TRBV12-4
size: many

CDR3: CASSLAGLKETQYF
DNA: TGTGCCAGCAGCTTAGCGGGACTTAAAGAGACCCAGTACTTC
J: TRBJ2-5
D: NA
V: TRBV7-2
size: many

CDR3: CASSSPFSSGANVLTF
DNA: TGTGCCAGCAGTTCTCCTTTTAGCTCTGGGGCCAACGTCCTGACTTTC
J: TRBJ2-6
D: NA
V: TRBV7-3
size: NA

CDR3: CASSSKNTGELFF
DNA: TGTGCCAGCAGCTCTAAGAACACCGGGGAGCTGTTTTTT
J: TRBJ2-2
D: NA
V: TRBV7-9
size: many

CDR3: CASRTGTVSSEQFF
DNA: TGTGCCAGCAGGACCGGGACCGTCTCCAGTGAGCAGTTCTTC
J: TRBJ2-1
D: NA
V: TRBV7-2
size: many

CDR3: CASSQDGGPQETQYF
DNA: TGTGCCAGCAGCCAAGATGGCGGACCTCAAGAGACCCAGTACTTC
J: TRBJ2-5
D: NA
V: TRBV4-2
size: many

CDR3: CASSRAGRNTEAFF
DNA: TGTGCCAGCAGCCGAGCAGGTCGGAACACTGAAGCTTTCTTT
J: TRBJ1-1
D: NA
V: TRBV6-5
size: NA

CDR3: CASSSASLSGRANEQFF
DNA: TGTGCCAGCAGCTCAGCGTCCCTTAGCGGGAGGGCCAATGAGCAGTTCTTC
J: TRBJ2-1
D: TRBD2
V: TRBV7-2
size: many

CDR3: CASSLFGSLAGGTGELFF
DNA: TGTGCCAGCAGCTTATTCGGGAGTCTAGCGGGAGGAACCGGGGAGCTGTTTTTT
J: TRBJ2-2
D: TRBD2
V: TRBV7-9
size: many

CDR3: CSASARLGPGGYTF
DNA: TGCAGTGCTAGTGCCCGGTTGGGTCCGGGAGGCTACACCTTC
J: TRBJ1-2
D: NA
V: TRBV20-1
size: many

CDR3: CASSFTGRWGNEQFF
DNA: TGTGCCAGCAGCTTTACCGGGAGATGGGGCAATGAGCAGTTCTTC
J: TRBJ2-1
D: NA
V: TRBV7-9
size: many

CDR3: CSVQKGQGIHNEQFF
DNA: TGCAGCGTTCAGAAGGGACAGGGGATACACAATGAGCAGTTCTTC
J: TRBJ2-1
D: TRBD1
V: TRBV29-1
size: many

CDR3: CASKLRLAGYSTDTQYF
DNA: TGTGCCAGCAAGCTCCGACTAGCGGGGTATAGCACAGATACGCAGTATTTT
J: TRBJ2-3
D: TRBD2
V: TRBV27
size: many

CDR3: CASSQTRNAGELFF
DNA: TGTGCCAGCAGCCAAACCAGGAACGCCGGGGAGCTGTTTTTT
J: TRBJ2-2
D: NA
V: TRBV7-7
size: NA

CDR3: CASSFQTDGTSGRPYEQYF
DNA: TGTGCCAGCAGTTTCCAGACCGACGGGACTAGCGGGCGGCCCTACGAGCAGTACTTC
J: TRBJ2-7
D: TRBD2
V: TRBV6-6
size: many

CDR3: CASSSRTSLRLPETQYF
DNA: TGTGCCAGCAGTTCACGGACTAGCTTAAGGCTACCCGAGACCCAGTACTTC
J: TRBJ2-5
D: TRBD2
V: TRBV12-3/TRBV12-4
size: many